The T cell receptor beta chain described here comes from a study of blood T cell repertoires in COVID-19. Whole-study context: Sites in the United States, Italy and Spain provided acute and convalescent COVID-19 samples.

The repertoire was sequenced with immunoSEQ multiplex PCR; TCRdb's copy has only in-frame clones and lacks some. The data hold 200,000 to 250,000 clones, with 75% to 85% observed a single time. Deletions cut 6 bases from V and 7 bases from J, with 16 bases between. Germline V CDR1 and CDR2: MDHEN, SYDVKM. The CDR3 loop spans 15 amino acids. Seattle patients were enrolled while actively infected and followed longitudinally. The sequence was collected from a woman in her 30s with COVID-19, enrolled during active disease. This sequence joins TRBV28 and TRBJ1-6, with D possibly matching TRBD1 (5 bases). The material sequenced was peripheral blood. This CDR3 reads CASSPPNGGNSPLHF. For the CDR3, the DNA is TGTGCCAGCAGCCCTCCTAACGGGGGAAATTCACCCCTCCACTTT. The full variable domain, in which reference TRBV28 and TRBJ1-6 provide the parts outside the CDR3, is DVKVTQSSRYLVKRTGEKVFLECVQDMDHENMFWYRQDPGLGLRLIYFSYDVKMKEKGDIPEGYSVSREKKERFSLILESASTNQTSMYLCASSPPNGGNSPLHFGNGTRLTVT.